Given below is one T cell receptor (beta chain) in context. The antigen remains undetermined. The authors amplified TCR beta CDR3 by multiplex PCR with 32 V and 13 J primers. From the multiplex PCR reads, TCRdb called clonotypes with MiXCR, one entry per CDR3 protein. The data show about 2,300 distinct CDR3 sequences, roughly a quarter seen once. The starting template was genomic DNA from bulk tumor, approximately 600 ng per sample. Multiple widely separated biopsies were taken from each primary tumor at surgery. Their non-small cell lung cancer was newly diagnosed and untreated, and the patients underwent curative surgery. This sample was included in a study of immune heterogeneity within non-small cell lung tumors. Notes on the study in general: Within a patient, dominant CDR3 beta clonotypes were shared across sites, though different locations had unique frequent clones.

Per the germline V gene, CDR1 is SGHRS and CDR2 is YFSETQ. CDR3 length: 14 residues. The chain has TRBV5-1 and TRBJ1-1; tentative D call: TRBD1 (5 bases). Specimen: lung tumor tissue. This TCR derives from a man aged 55-75 years with non-small cell lung cancer. As DNA, the CDR3 is TGCGGCAGTAGTGCTACAGGCGCGGGCACTGAAGCTTTCTTT. Translating it yields CGSSATGAGTEAFF.